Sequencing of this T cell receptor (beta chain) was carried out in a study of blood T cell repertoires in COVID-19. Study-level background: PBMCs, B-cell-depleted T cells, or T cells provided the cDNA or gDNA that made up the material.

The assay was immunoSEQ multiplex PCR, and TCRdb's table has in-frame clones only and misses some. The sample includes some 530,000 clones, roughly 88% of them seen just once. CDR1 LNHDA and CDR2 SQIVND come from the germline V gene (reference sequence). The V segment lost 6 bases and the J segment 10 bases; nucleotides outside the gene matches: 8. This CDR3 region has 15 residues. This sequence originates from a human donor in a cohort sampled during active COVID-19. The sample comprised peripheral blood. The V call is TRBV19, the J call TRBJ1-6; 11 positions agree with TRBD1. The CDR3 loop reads CASSAGTGGRSPLHF. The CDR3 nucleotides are TGTGCCAGTAGCGCCGGGACAGGGGGTAGATCACCCCTCCACTTT. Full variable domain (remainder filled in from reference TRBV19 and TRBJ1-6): DGGITQSPKYLFRKEGQNVTLSCEQNLNHDAMYWYRQDPGQGLRLIYYSQIVNDFQKGDIAEGYSVSREKKESFPLTVTSAQKNPTAFYLCASSAGTGGRSPLHFGNGTRLTVT.